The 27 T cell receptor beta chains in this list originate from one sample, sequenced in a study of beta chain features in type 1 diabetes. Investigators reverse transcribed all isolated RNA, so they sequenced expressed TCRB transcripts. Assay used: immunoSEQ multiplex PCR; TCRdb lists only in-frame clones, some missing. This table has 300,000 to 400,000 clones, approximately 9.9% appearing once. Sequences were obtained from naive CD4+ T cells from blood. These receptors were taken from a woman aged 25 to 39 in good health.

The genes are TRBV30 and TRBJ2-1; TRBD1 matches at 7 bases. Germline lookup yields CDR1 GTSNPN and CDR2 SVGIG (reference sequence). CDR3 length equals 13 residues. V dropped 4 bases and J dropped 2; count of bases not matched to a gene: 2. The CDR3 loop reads CAWKGTAYNEQFF. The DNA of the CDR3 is TGTGCCTGGAAGGGGACAGCCTACAATGAGCAGTTCTTC.

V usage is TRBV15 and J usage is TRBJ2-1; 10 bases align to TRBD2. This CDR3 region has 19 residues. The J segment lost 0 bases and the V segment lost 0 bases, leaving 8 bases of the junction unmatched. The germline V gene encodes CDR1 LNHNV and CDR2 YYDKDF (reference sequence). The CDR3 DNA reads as TGTGCCACCAGCAGAGATGAGAGCGGGAGGGTGTCCTCCTACAATGAGCAGTTCTTC. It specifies CATSRDESGRVSSYNEQFF.

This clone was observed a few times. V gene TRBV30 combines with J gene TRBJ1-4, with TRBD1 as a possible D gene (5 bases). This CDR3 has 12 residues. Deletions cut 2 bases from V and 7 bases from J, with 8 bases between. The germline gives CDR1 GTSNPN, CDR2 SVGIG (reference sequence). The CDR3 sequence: CAWSTGVEKLFF. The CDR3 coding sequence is TGTGCCTGGAGTACAGGCGTTGAAAAACTGTTTTTT.

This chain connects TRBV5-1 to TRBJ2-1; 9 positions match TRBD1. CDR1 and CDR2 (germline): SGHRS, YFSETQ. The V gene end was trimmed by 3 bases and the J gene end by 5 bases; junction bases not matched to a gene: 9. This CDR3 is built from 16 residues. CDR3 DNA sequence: TGCGCCAGCAGCTCGACCGGGACAGGGCTCCACAATGAGCAGTTCTTC. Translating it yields CASSSTGTGLHNEQFF.

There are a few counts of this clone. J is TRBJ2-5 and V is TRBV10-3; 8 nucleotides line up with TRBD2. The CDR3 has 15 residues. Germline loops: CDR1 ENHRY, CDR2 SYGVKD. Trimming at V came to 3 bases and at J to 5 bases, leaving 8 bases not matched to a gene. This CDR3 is CAISDRSGSEETQYF. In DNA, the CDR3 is TGTGCCATCAGTGATAGAAGCGGGAGTGAGGAGACCCAGTACTTC.

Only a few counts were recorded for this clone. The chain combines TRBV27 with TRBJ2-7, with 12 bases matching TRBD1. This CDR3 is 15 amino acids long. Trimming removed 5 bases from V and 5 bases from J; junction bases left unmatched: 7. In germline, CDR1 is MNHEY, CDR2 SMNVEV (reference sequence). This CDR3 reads CASSPPGQGADEQYF. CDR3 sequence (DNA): TGTGCCAGCAGTCCCCCGGGACAGGGGGCGGACGAGCAGTACTTC.

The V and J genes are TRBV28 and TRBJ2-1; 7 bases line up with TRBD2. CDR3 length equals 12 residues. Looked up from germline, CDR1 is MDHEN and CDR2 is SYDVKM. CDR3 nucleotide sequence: TGTGCTGTAGAGCGGGAAGTCAATGAGCAGTTCTTC. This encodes CAVEREVNEQFF.

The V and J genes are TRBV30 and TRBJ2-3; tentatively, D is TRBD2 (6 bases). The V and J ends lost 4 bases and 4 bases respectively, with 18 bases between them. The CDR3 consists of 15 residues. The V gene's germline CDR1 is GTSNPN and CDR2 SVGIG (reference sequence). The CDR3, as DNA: TGTGCCTGGACTGTAGCGGATTATAGCGCAGATACGCAGTATTTT. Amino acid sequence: CAWTVADYSADTQYF.

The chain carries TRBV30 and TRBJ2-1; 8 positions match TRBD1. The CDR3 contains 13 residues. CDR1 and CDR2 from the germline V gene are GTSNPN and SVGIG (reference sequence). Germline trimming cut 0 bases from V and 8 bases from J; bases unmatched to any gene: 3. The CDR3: CAWSVGQGYEQFF. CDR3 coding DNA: TGTGCCTGGAGTGTCGGACAGGGCTATGAGCAGTTCTTC.

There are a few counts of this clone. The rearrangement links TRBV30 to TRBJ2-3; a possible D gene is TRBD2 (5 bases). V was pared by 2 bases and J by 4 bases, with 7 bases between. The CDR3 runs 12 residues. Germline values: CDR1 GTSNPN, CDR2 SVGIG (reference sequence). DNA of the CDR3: TGTGCCTGGAGTCACGGGGCAGATACGCAGTATTTT. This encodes CAWSHGADTQYF.

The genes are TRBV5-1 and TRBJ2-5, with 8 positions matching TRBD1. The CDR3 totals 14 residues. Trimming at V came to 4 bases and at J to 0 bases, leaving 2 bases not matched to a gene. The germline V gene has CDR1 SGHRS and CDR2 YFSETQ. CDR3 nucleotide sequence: TGCGCCAGCAGCGTGGGACAGGACCAAGAGACCCAGTACTTC. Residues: CASSVGQDQETQYF.

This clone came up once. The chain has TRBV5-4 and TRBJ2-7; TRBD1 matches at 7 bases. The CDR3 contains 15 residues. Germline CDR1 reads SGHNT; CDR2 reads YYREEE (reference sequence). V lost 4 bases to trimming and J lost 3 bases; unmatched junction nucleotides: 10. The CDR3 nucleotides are TGTGCCAGCAGCCAAGGGACAGCCTCGCACTACGAGCAGTACTTC. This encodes CASSQGTASHYEQYF.

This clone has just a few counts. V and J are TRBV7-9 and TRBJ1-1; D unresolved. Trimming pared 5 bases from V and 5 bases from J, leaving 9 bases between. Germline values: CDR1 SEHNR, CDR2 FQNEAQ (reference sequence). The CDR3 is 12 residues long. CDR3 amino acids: CASSSSGTEAFF. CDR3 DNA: TGTGCCAGCAGCAGTAGCGGGACTGAAGCTTTCTTT.

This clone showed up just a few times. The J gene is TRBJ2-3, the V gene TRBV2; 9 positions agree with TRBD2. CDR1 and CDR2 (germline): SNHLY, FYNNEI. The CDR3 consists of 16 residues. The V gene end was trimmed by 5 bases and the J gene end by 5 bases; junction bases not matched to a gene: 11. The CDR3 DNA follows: TGTGCCAGCAGTCCGACTAGCGGAAGTAGGGTAGATACGCAGTATTTT. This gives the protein CASSPTSGSRVDTQYF. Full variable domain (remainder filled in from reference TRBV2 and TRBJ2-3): EPEVTQTPSHQVTQMGQEVILRCVPISNHLYFYWYRQILGQKVEFLVSFYNNEISEKSEIFDDQFSVERPDGSNFTLKIRSTKLEDSAMYFCASSPTSGSRVDTQYFGPGTRLTVL.

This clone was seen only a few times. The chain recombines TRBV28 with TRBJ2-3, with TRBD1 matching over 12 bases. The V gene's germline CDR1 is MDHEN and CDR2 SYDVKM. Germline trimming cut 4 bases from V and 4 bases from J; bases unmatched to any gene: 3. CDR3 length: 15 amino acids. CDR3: CASSSGDRGPDTQYF. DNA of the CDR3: TGTGCCAGCAGTTCAGGGGACAGGGGGCCAGATACGCAGTATTTT.

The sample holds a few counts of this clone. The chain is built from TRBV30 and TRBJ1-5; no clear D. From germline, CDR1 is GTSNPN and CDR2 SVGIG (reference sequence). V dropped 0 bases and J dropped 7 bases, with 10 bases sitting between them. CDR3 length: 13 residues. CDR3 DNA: TGTGCCTGGAGTGTACGCGGCGTGCAGCCCCAGCATTTT. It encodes CAWSVRGVQPQHF. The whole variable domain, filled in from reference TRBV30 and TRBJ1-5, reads SQTIHQWPATLVQPVGSPLSLECTVEGTSNPNLYWYRQAAGRGLQLLFYSVGIGQISSEVPQNLSASRPQDRQFILSSKKLLLSDSGFYLCAWSVRGVQPQHFGDGTRLSIL.

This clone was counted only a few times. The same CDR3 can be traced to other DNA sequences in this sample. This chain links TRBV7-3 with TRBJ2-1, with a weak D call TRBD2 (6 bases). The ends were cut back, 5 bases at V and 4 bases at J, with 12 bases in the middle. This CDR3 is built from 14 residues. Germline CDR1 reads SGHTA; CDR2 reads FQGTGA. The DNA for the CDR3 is TGTGCCAGCAGCCCCGGGACTCTTTACAATGAGCAGTTCTTC. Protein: CASSPGTLYNEQFF.

The CDR3 sequence is CASSLPGQGNTGELFF. CDR3 coding DNA: TGTGCCAGCAGCTTACCGGGACAGGGGAACACCGGGGAGCTGTTTTTT. The rearrangement uses TRBV7-9 and TRBJ2-2; 9 bases are a match to TRBD1. V was clipped by 2 bases and J by 1 base; unmatched bases: 2. Germline V gene lookup returns CDR1 SEHNR and CDR2 FQNEAQ (reference sequence). The CDR3 runs 16 residues.

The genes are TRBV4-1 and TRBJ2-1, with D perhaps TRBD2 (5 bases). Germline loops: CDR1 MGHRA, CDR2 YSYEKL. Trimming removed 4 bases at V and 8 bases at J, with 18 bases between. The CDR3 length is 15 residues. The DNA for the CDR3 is TGCGCCAGCAGCCCCCGTTCTCCGCCCGGGGATGAGCAGTTCTTC. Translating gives CASSPRSPPGDEQFF.

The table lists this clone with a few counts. The CDR3 DNA sequence: TGCGCCAGCAGCCAAGAACTAGCGGGGAACACCGGGGAGCTGTTTTTT. Translating it yields CASSQELAGNTGELFF. The genes are TRBV4-3 and TRBJ2-2, with 9 bases aligning to TRBD2. This CDR3 is built from 16 residues. From germline, CDR1 is LGHNA and CDR2 YSLEER. The J segment lost 1 base and the V segment lost 0 bases, leaving 0 bases of the junction unmatched.

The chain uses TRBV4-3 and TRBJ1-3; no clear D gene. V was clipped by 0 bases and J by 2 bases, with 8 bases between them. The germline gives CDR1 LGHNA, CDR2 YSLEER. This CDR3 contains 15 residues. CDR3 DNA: TGCGCCAGCAGCCAAGAACTCCTGGCTGGAAACACCATATATTTT. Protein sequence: CASSQELLAGNTIYF.

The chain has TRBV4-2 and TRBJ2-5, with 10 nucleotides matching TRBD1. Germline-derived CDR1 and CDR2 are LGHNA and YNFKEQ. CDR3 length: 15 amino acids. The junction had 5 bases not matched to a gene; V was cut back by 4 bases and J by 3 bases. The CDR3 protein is CASSRSGTGEETQYF. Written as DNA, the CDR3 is TGTGCCAGCAGCCGGTCCGGGACAGGGGAAGAGACCCAGTACTTC.

In DNA form, the CDR3 reads TGTGCCAGCAGAGGAGGGCCGATCGACGGGGAGCTGTTTTTT. As protein: CASRGGPIDGELFF. V usage is TRBV6-1 and J usage is TRBJ2-2; tentatively, D is TRBD2 (6 bases). The CDR3 sequence is 14 residues long. Trimming shortened V by 6 bases and J by 7 bases, and 15 bases separated the two germline ends. Germline CDR1 and CDR2: MNHNS and SASEGT.

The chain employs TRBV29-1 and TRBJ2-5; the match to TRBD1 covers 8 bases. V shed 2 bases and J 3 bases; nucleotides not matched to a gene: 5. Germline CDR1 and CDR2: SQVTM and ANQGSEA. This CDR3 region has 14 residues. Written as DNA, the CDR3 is TGCAGCGTTGAAAGGGGACAGGTGGAAGAGACCCAGTACTTC. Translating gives CSVERGQVEETQYF.

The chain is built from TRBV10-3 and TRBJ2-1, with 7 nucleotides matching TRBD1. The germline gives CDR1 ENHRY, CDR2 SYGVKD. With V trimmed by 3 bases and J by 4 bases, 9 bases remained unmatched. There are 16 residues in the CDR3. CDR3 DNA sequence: TGTGCCATCAGTGACATATCGGACAGGAATTACAATGAGCAGTTCTTC. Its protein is CAISDISDRNYNEQFF.

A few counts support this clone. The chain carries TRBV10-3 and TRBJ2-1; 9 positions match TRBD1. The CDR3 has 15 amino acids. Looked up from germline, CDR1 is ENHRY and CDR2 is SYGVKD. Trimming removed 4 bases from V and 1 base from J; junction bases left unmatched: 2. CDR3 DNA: TGTGCCATCAGTGGGGGACAGGGATCCTACAATGAGCAGTTCTTC. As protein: CAISGGQGSYNEQFF.

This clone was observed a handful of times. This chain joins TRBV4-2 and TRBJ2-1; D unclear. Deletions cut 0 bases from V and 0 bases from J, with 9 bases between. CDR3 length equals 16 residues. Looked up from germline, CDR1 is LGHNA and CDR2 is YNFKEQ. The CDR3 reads CASSQEPAASYNEQFF. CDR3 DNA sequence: TGTGCCAGCAGCCAAGAACCGGCGGCCTCCTACAATGAGCAGTTCTTC.